This TCR beta chain emerged from a study of tumor-infiltrating lymphocytes in glioblastoma multiforme. General study points: Only one glioblastoma patient had TCR and mutation analysis. The T cells in this sample were not sorted into functional subsets.

Three nested ARM-PCR rounds with V-beta and C-beta primers built TCRB libraries. Input was about 450 ng total RNA, reverse-transcribed with a C-beta primer. A single record per CDR3 protein comes from TCRdb applying MiXCR to the multiplex PCR reads. The table shows approximately 9,600 distinct CDR3 sequences, with about 67% occurring only once. In its sample, this clonotype ranks as large. Its target is not known. V was cut by 1 base and J by 4 bases, with 10 bases left in between. CDR3 length equals 15 residues. The V gene's germline CDR1 is SEHNR and CDR2 FQNEAQ (reference sequence). Sequencing was performed on brain tumor tissue. This TCR was recovered from a male donor with glioblastoma. V and J are TRBV7-9 and TRBJ2-2; no clear D. For the CDR3, the DNA is TGTGCCAGCAGCTTAGAAGAGGTTGGCACCGGGGAGCTGTTTTTT. The encoded protein is CASSLEEVGTGELFF.